The sequence of this T cell receptor (beta chain) was determined in a study of shared clonotypes between healthy human individuals. The CDR3 extends over 16 amino acids. Per germline, CDR1 KGHSH and CDR2 LQKENI. V trimming: 3 bases; J trimming: 5 bases; junction bases outside the gene matches: 12. Profiling relied on immunoSEQ multiplex PCR, and the TCRdb table lists in-frame clones only, not all of them. The profile shows a few million clones, around 95% of them singletons. The chain has TRBV18 and TRBJ2-5; TRBD1 agrees at 7 bases. This TCR derives from a man between 18 and 35 years old in good health. Sequences were obtained from naive CD4+ T cells sorted from blood. Documented subset: CD45RA+ positively selected. CDR3 sequence (DNA): TGTGCCAGCTCACCGTTTGTAGACAGGGAAAGGGAGACCCAGTACTTC. It is translated as CASSPFVDRERETQYF.